Below, 7 T cell receptor beta chains from the same sample are listed, as sequenced in a study of CD8 T cells in Susac syndrome. Random-hexamer reverse transcription was applied to roughly 0.45 to 1 ug RNA. TCRdb fed the immunoSEQ multiplex PCR reads into MiXCR, producing one record per CDR3 protein. The table shows about 160,000 distinct CDR3 sequences, with approximately 95% occurring only once. Sequenced: CD4+ T cells from PBMCs. The receptor source for this set is a human donor with multiple sclerosis.

The chain uses TRBV29-1 and TRBJ2-7; 11 bases line up with TRBD1. After removal of 6 bases from V and 4 bases from J, the junction contained 8 bases not matched to a gene. Germline V lookup: CDR1 SQVTM, CDR2 ANQGSEA. The CDR3 loop spans 14 amino acids. For the CDR3, the DNA is TGCAGCGTGATTCGTGGGACAGGGGGTTACGAGCAGTACTTC. It yields the protein CSVIRGTGGYEQYF.

This chain links TRBV5-6 with TRBJ1-1; 8 positions match TRBD1. The CDR3 contains 17 residues. Germline values: CDR1 SGHDT, CDR2 YYEEEE. The trim removed 1 base at V and 3 bases at J, leaving 11 bases unmatched. CDR3 in DNA: TGTGCCAGCAGCTTGCGACCCACAGGCAGGGGGCACACTGAAGCTTTCTTT. This encodes CASSLRPTGRGHTEAFF.

This clonotype showed up just once. V and J are TRBV7-2 and TRBJ1-2; TRBD1 matches 7 bases. There are 16 residues in the CDR3. Trimming cost V 5 bases and J 8 bases; bases outside gene matches: 17. The V gene's germline CDR1 is SGHTA and CDR2 FQGNSA. The CDR3 loop is CASSPLPGQVIGGYTF. The DNA for the CDR3 is TGTGCCAGCAGCCCACTACCAGGACAGGTAATAGGAGGCTACACCTTC.

The rearrangement links TRBV11-1 to TRBJ2-7, with D tentatively TRBD1 or TRBD2 (6 bases each). The CDR3 runs to 13 residues. The germline V and J ends were trimmed by 4 bases and 6 bases, with 13 bases remaining between them. Germline CDR1 SGHAT, CDR2 FQDESV (reference sequence). The CDR3 DNA reads TGTGCCAGCAGCTCATTGGGGGGCTCCGAGCAGTACTTC. Translated, it gives CASSSLGGSEQYF.

V usage is TRBV4-1 and J usage is TRBJ2-2; D unresolved. Trimming removed 1 base at V and 4 bases at J, with 19 bases between. Germline V gene sequence: CDR1 MGHRA, CDR2 YSYEKL. CDR3 length: 18 residues. For the CDR3, the DNA is TGCGCCAGCAGCCAAGGGCGGCGGTTGGACCCGGGCACCGGGGAGCTGTTTTTT. Protein: CASSQGRRLDPGTGELFF.

The chain combines TRBV4-3 with TRBJ1-2; 9 bases align to TRBD1. The V segment lost 5 bases and the J segment 7 bases; nucleotides outside the gene matches: 5. In germline, CDR1 is LGHNA, CDR2 YSLEER. This CDR3 has 13 residues. The CDR3 is CASSSQGAGGYTF. The CDR3 region has the DNA TGCGCCAGCAGCTCACAGGGGGCGGGTGGCTACACCTTC.

The chain is built from TRBV7-9 and TRBJ2-7, with D perhaps TRBD1 (6 bases). The CDR3 spans 14 residues. Germline CDR1 SEHNR, CDR2 FQNEAQ (reference sequence). V lost 4 bases and J 0 bases, leaving 10 bases between the germline ends. The CDR3 DNA is TGTGCCAGCAGCTCAGACAGGACCTCCTACGAGCAGTACTTC. Translated: CASSSDRTSYEQYF.